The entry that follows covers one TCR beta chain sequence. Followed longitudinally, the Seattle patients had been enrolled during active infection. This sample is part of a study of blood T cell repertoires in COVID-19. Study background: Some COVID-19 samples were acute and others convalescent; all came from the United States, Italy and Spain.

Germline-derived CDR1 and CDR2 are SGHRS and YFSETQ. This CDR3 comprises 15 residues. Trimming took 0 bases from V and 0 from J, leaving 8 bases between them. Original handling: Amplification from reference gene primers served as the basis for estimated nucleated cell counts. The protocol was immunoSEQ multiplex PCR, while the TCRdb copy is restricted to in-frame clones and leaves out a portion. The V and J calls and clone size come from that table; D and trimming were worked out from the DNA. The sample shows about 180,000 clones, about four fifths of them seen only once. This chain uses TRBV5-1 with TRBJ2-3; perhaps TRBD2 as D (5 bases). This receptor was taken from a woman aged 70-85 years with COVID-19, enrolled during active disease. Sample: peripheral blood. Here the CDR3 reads CASSLEEASTDTQYF. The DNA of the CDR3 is TGCGCCAGCAGCTTGGAGGAGGCCAGCACAGATACGCAGTATTTT.